This TCR beta chain was identified during a study of post-analysis software for immune sequencing data. Regarding the study as a whole: In patients, about five TRBV segments were more frequent than in controls, with TRBV5-6, TRBV5-1 and TRBV20-1 among them.

In regard to this clonotype: The antigen remains unidentified.

Unique molecular identifiers were carried by the TCR beta cDNA libraries. TCRdb itself ran the PCR reads through MiXCR, one entry per CDR3 protein. The sample includes roughly 800,000 distinct CDR3 sequences, 53% of them seen just once. Germline CDR1 reads SQVTM; CDR2 reads ANQGSEA. The germline V and J ends were trimmed by 1 base and 4 bases, with 8 bases remaining between them. The CDR3 has 14 residues. The source of this sequence is a girl between 5 and 17 years old with multiple sclerosis. J is TRBJ2-6 and V is TRBV29-1, with D unresolved. Sequencing used blood. The CDR3 reads CSVEVSSGANVLTF. DNA of the CDR3: TGCAGCGTTGAAGTGTCGTCAGGGGCCAACGTCCTGACTTTC.